Listed here is a single TCR beta chain. With V trimmed by 2 bases and J by 6 bases, 11 bases remained unmatched. The CDR3 spans 15 residues. Germline assignment: CDR1 SGHRS and CDR2 YFSETQ. The sample originates from a study of technical replicates of blood from several donors. Using immunoSEQ multiplex PCR, the repertoire was profiled, and TCRdb retains in-frame clones only, with some absent. The sample includes around 83,000 clones, 80% to 95% of them seen just once. The sequencing input was T cells isolated from PBMCs. This clonotype originated in a human donor in good health. Some clones in this sample may be carry-over from other donors' samples. V gene TRBV5-1 combines with J gene TRBJ2-7; the match to TRBD1 covers 7 bases. CDR3 in amino acids: CASSLTPGGKAEQYF. In nucleotides, the CDR3 is TGCGCCAGCAGCTTAACCCCAGGGGGAAAGGCCGAGCAGTACTTC. The whole variable domain, filled in from reference TRBV5-1 and TRBJ2-7, reads KAGVTQTPRYLIKTRGQQVTLSCSPISGHRSVSWYQQTPGQGLQFLFEYFSETQRNKGNFPGRFSGRQFSNSRSEMNVSTLELGDSALYLCASSLTPGGKAEQYFGPGTRLTVT.